This is a list of T cell receptor beta chains from one sample in a study of blood T cell repertoires in COVID-19. Clones were sequenced by immunoSEQ multiplex PCR, and TCRdb holds only the in-frame ones, with some missing. The table includes 200,000 to 250,000 clones, roughly 80% detected once. Specimen: PBMCs or T cells enriched from blood (not recorded which). The source is a woman aged 45-59 years who had been exposed to COVID-19. Both conserved end residues are part of each CDR3. The order of the fields is D gene, clone size, V gene, J gene, CDR3 DNA, CDR3 protein. A D gene is named only where the DNA matches it firmly. Clone size is given for some rows only: seen once, a few or many times, or a class if the clone is expanded.

>NA|NA|TRBV2|TRBJ1-3
TGTGCCAGTGAGGGGAGGGCTGGAAACACCATATATTTT
CASEGRAGNTIYF
>TRBD1|NA|TRBV3-1/TRBV3-2|TRBJ1-2
TGTGCCAGCAGCCGGGACAGGGGAGACTATGGCTACACCTTC
CASSRDRGDYGYTF
>TRBD1|NA|TRBV7-9|TRBJ2-3
TGTGCCAGCCGACAGGGAACAGATACGCAGTATTTT
CASRQGTDTQYF
>TRBD2|NA|TRBV30|TRBJ2-1
TGTGCCTGGACGGGAGGGGGTGAGCAGTTCTTC
CAWTGGGEQFF
>NA|NA|TRBV28|TRBJ1-3
TGTGCCAGCAGTTTAGGAGGCGCGGGAAACACCATATATTTT
CASSLGGAGNTIYF
>TRBD1|NA|TRBV27|TRBJ1-1
TGTGCCAGCAGTCACAGGGGGCAGAACACTGAAGCTTTCTTT
CASSHRGQNTEAFF
>NA|NA|TRBV18|TRBJ1-2
TGTGCCAGCTCATCGAATGGGCGTCTGCTTAACTATGGCTACACCTTC
CASSSNGRLLNYGYTF
>TRBD2|NA|TRBV9|TRBJ2-3
TGTGCCAGCAGCGTAGCTACGCAGCGGGGGGGACAAAGTAGGGCACCAGATACGCAGTATTTT
CASSVATQRGGQSRAPDTQYF
>NA|NA|TRBV18|TRBJ1-5
TGTGCCAGTTCCCTCAAGGAGAATCAGCCCCAGCATTTT
CASSLKENQPQHF
>NA|NA|TRBV29-1|TRBJ1-1
TGCAGCGTTGAAGGTCGAAACAGGGAAAGGGCGAACACTGAAGCTTTCTTT
CSVEGRNRERANTEAFF
>NA|NA|TRBV7-2|TRBJ1-5
TGTGCCAGCAGCCCAGGGTTAGGCAATCAGCCCCAGCATTTT
CASSPGLGNQPQHF
>NA|few|TRBV19|TRBJ1-2
TGTGCCAGTAGTCTGAATGGCGCGGGTGGCTATGGCTACACCTTC
CASSLNGAGGYGYTF
>NA|NA|TRBV4-3|TRBJ1-4
TGCGCCAGCAGCCATCCTGGGGGGGGGAATGATGAAAAACTGTTTTTT
CASSHPGGGNDEKLFF
>TRBD1|NA|TRBV5-1|TRBJ1-3
TGCGCCAGCAGCACGACAGGGGGAAATGGTGGAAACACCATATATTTT
CASSTTGGNGGNTIYF
>NA|NA|TRBV18|TRBJ1-2
TGTGCCAGCTCACCTACAGAAATAGAGTATGGCTACACCTTC
CASSPTEIEYGYTF
>NA|once|TRBV30|TRBJ1-4
TGTGCCTGGAAAGGGAGCGGAACTAATGAAAAACTGTTTTTT
CAWKGSGTNEKLFF
>TRBD1|NA|TRBV9|TRBJ2-2
TGTGCCAGCAGCGTGAGGGGGCCGGGCACCGGGGAGCTGTTTTTT
CASSVRGPGTGELFF
>NA|NA|TRBV11-2|TRBJ2-5
TGTGCCAGCACCTTGGTTGGCAGGGAAGAGACCCAGTACTTC
CASTLVGREETQYF
>NA|few|TRBV5-1|TRBJ1-1
TGCGCCAGCAGCTTGTCGGGGGACTGGGTCACTGAAGCTTTCTTT
CASSLSGDWVTEAFF
>TRBD2|NA|TRBV10-2|TRBJ2-1
TGCGCCTCTCGCGGGGGGCCCAATGAGCAGTTCTTC
CASRGGPNEQFF
>TRBD1|NA|TRBV5-1|TRBJ1-1
TGCGCCAGCACTTCAGGGGGCGGAATCTCTGAAGCTTTCTTT
CASTSGGGISEAFF
>NA|once|TRBV5-6|TRBJ2-1
TGTGCCAGCAGCTTGGTCCTTGGGGCAGCAAATGAGCAGTTCTTC
CASSLVLGAANEQFF
>NA|NA|TRBV27|TRBJ1-6
TGTGCCAGCAGTTCCTACCTGAGCTCCTATAATTCACCCCTCCACTTT
CASSSYLSSYNSPLHF
>NA|NA|TRBV3-1/TRBV3-2|TRBJ2-1
TGTGCCAGCAGCCAAGACAGGGGTGATGAGCAGTTCTTC
CASSQDRGDEQFF
>NA|NA|TRBV11-2|TRBJ2-4
TGTGCCAGCAGCTTGGACAGACCTAACATTCAGTACTTC
CASSLDRPNIQYF
>NA|once|TRBV11-2|TRBJ2-5
TGTGCCAGCAGCTCGTCGGGGTCGGGGACCCAGTACTTC
CASSSSGSGTQYF
>NA|once|TRBV2|TRBJ1-2
TGTGCCAGCAGCCGACAGGCAGGGGCCTTCTATGGCTACACCTTC
CASSRQAGAFYGYTF
>TRBD1|NA|TRBV27|TRBJ1-5
TGTGCCAGCAGTGCCGCCGGGACAGGAAATCAGCCCCAGCATTTT
CASSAAGTGNQPQHF
>TRBD2|NA|TRBV7-9|TRBJ2-5
TGTGCCAGCAGCTTATTAGCGGGGGGCTCACGGTACTTC
CASSLLAGGSRYF